These 7 T cell receptor beta chains share one sample of origin, sequenced in a study of regulatory T cells in long-lasting Graves disease. To make TCR beta libraries, researchers used iRepertoire HTBI primers and Arm-PCR of CDR3 regions. TCRdb re-analysed the multiplex PCR reads in MiXCR, keeping a single row per CDR3 protein. This repertoire shows about 450,000 distinct CDR3 sequences, 16% found once; its top ten account for around a tenth. Described time point: newly diagnosed GD, antithyroid drugs for less than 3 months. Extracted RNA from PBMCs served as the source of the TCR library. In addition, the sample was reused for a study of T cells in Graves' hyperthyroidism and ophthalmopathy.

The sample consisted of peripheral blood mononuclear cells (PBMCs), taken at new diagnosis, from a patient treated with antithyroid drugs. These receptors were collected from a woman in her 30s with Graves disease.

This clonotype was recorded many times. The chain has TRBV28 and TRBJ2-7, with D possibly being TRBD1 (5 bases). The CDR3 loop spans 15 amino acids. Trimming removed 2 bases at V and 4 bases at J, with 15 bases between. Looked up from germline, CDR1 is MDHEN and CDR2 is SYDVKM. The CDR3 DNA follows: TGTGCCAGCAGTTTAAGTCAGGGTGCCGGGTACGAGCAGTACTTC. This codes for CASSLSQGAGYEQYF. The full variable domain, rest sourced from reference TRBV28 and TRBJ2-7, is DVKVTQSSRYLVKRTGEKVFLECVQDMDHENMFWYRQDPGLGLRLIYFSYDVKMKEKGDIPEGYSVSREKKERFSLILESASTNQTSMYLCASSLSQGAGYEQYFGPGTRLTVT.

This clonotype was counted ten times or more. The rearrangement links TRBV6-5 to TRBJ1-3; perhaps TRBD1 as D (6 bases). Germline lookup yields CDR1 MNHEY and CDR2 SVGAGI. The length of the CDR3 is 13 residues. V was trimmed by 0 bases and J by 7 bases, leaving 7 bases between them. The CDR3 loop reads CASSYSRGNTIYF. In nucleotides, the CDR3 is TGTGCCAGCAGTTACTCGAGGGGGAACACCATATATTTT.

V and J are TRBV6-2 or TRBV6-3 and TRBJ1-2, with 12 bases lining up with TRBD1. The V gene's germline CDR1 is MNHEY and CDR2 SVGEGT. The CDR3 totals 16 residues. V trimming: 5 bases; J trimming: 2 bases; junction bases outside the gene matches: 6. The CDR3 is CASSEWGQGANYGYTF. CDR3 bases: TGTGCCAGCAGTGAATGGGGACAGGGGGCGAACTATGGCTACACCTTC.

The gene calls are TRBV2 and TRBJ1-6, with D perhaps TRBD1 (5 bases). Trimming took 5 bases from V and 9 from J, leaving 14 bases between them. This CDR3 spans 14 amino acids. The germline CDR1 and CDR2 sequences are SNHLY and FYNNEI. The CDR3 nucleotides read TGTGCCAGCAGTCGGGACTTCGGTGCTTCACCCCTCCACTTT. This translates into CASSRDFGASPLHF.

In regard to this clonotype: This could be a read error, since a much larger clone is one nucleotide away. CDR3 in amino acids: CSAGEGGGANVLTF. The CDR3 DNA sequence: TGCAGTGCTGGAGAGGGTGGCGGGGCCAACGTCCTGACTTTC. V gene TRBV20-1 combines with J gene TRBJ2-6; tentatively, D is TRBD2 (5 bases). Per the germline V gene, CDR1 is DFQATT and CDR2 is SNEGSKA (reference sequence). CDR3 length: 14 residues.

In this sample, this clonotype turned up a few times. The chain uses TRBV19 and TRBJ1-1; D unresolved. Between the trimmed V and J ends, which lost 3 bases and 0 bases, there was a span of 14 bases. Germline CDR1 is LNHDA and CDR2 is SQIVND (reference sequence). The CDR3 spans 16 residues. The CDR3 DNA reads TGTGCCAGTAGTATTGGAAGGTTAACCATGAACACTGAAGCTTTCTTT. Translation: CASSIGRLTMNTEAFF.

Ten or more counts support this clonotype. The V and J genes are TRBV6-2 or TRBV6-3 and TRBJ2-5, with a tentative D call TRBD2 (5 bases). The ends were cut back, 0 bases at V and 4 bases at J, with 9 bases in the middle. CDR1 is MNHEY and CDR2 is SVGEGT in the germline V gene. The CDR3 has 14 amino acids. The CDR3 coding sequence is TGTGCCAGCAGTTACTCTGGGGAGCGAGAGACCCAGTACTTC. Its translation is CASSYSGERETQYF.